These 15 T cell receptor beta chains originate from one sample sequenced in a study of human T cells and chemical hapten exposure. Each CDR3 protein is one row after TCRdb ran MiXCR on the 5' RACE reads. The top ten hold nearly 7% of the sample, which has 70,000 to 85,000 distinct CDR3 sequences, more than 15% seen once. Unseparated into fractions, whole blood served as the source from which total RNA was extracted. The origin of the receptors is a female donor in good health.

This clonotype has a handful of counts. The V and J genes are TRBV6-1 and TRBJ1-2, with D uncertain. The CDR3 sequence is 14 residues long. Per germline, CDR1 MNHNS and CDR2 SASEGT. V was cut by 2 bases and J by 4 bases, with 11 bases left in between. The CDR3 bases are TGTGCCAGCAGTGAATTTTGGCAGAGCTATGGCTACACCTTC. Its protein is CASSEFWQSYGYTF.

The table lists this clonotype with a few counts. The chain is built from TRBV15 and TRBJ1-2; 9 nucleotides line up with TRBD1. CDR3 length: 16 amino acids. Germline values: CDR1 LNHNV, CDR2 YYDKDF (reference sequence). V was clipped by 5 bases and J by 7 bases; unmatched bases: 14. The CDR3 protein is CATSGRNTGGGFGYTF. CDR3 coding DNA: TGTGCCACCAGCGGGAGGAATACAGGGGGCGGATTTGGCTACACCTTC.

The chain joins TRBV12-3 or TRBV12-4 to TRBJ1-1; 10 bases are shared with TRBD1. Unmatched junction bases numbered 10, after V lost 8 bases and J lost 10 bases. CDR3 length equals 13 residues. CDR3 nucleotides: TGTGCCAGCGGGCGCGGACAGGGGGTTGGAGCTTTCTTT. Amino acid sequence: CASGRGQGVGAFF.

This clonotype was seen a handful of times. V and J are TRBV4-3 and TRBJ1-4, with D hard to call. Per germline, CDR1 LGHNA and CDR2 YSLEER. This CDR3 comprises 19 residues. The V end was cut by 1 base, the J end by 2 bases, with 20 bases between. The CDR3 nucleotides read TGCGCCAGCAGCCAAGGCCGTACAGCCCCAGATCGCACTAATGAAAAACTGTTTTTT. Amino acid sequence: CASSQGRTAPDRTNEKLFF.

This chain uses TRBV7-8 with TRBJ1-1, with D uncertain. Trimming removed 5 bases at V and 8 bases at J, with 15 bases between. Germline-derived CDR1 and CDR2 are SGHVS and FQNEAQ. This CDR3 comprises 13 residues. CDR3 sequence (DNA): TGTGCCAGCAGCAATGGTGGGTTTCTGGAAGCTTTCTTT. Its translation is CASSNGGFLEAFF.

This clonotype has a handful of counts. This chain uses TRBV12-3 or TRBV12-4 with TRBJ1-2; D gene uncertain. This CDR3 is built from 16 residues. The ends were cut back, 1 base at V and 4 bases at J, with 16 bases in the middle. The CDR3 reads CASSLVGSRALYGYTF. CDR3 bases: TGTGCCAGCAGTTTAGTGGGATCTAGAGCCCTCTATGGCTACACCTTC.

This rearrangement joins TRBV24-1 to TRBJ2-3; 9 positions match TRBD2. The length of the CDR3 is 15 residues. Germline CDR1 reads KGHDR; CDR2 reads SFDVKD. The trim removed 3 bases at V and 4 bases at J, leaving 4 bases unmatched. The CDR3 DNA reads TGTGCCACCAGTGATCCGGGACTAGCTTCAGATACGCAGTATTTT. The encoded protein is CATSDPGLASDTQYF.

This clonotype was detected a few times. The V gene is TRBV6-2 or TRBV6-3, the J gene TRBJ1-1; TRBD1 might be the D (5 bases). Germline CDR1 MNHEY, CDR2 SVGEGT. Between the trimmed V and J ends, which lost 2 bases and 7 bases, there was a span of 11 bases. The CDR3 runs to 13 residues. CDR3 protein: CASSYLQGGEAFF. For the CDR3, the DNA is TGTGCCAGCAGTTACCTGCAGGGCGGTGAAGCTTTCTTT.

J is TRBJ2-3 and V is TRBV7-2; 9 bases match TRBD2. The CDR3 has 16 amino acids. With 5 bases clipped from V and 3 bases from J, the junction kept 9 bases outside the gene matches. CDR1 is SGHTA, CDR2 FQGNSA, per germline. The CDR3 loop is CASSRGGAYGTDTQYF. CDR3 sequence (DNA): TGTGCCAGCAGCCGCGGGGGGGCCTATGGAACAGATACGCAGTATTTT.

This clonotype was counted between two and nine times. V and J are TRBV28 and TRBJ1-1; D may be TRBD1 (5 bases). The CDR3 spans 15 residues. Between the trimmed V and J ends, which lost 6 bases and 0 bases, there was a span of 14 bases. Per germline, CDR1 MDHEN and CDR2 SYDVKM. The CDR3: CASRLRDGVNTEAFF. CDR3 nucleotide sequence: TGTGCCAGCAGACTCCGGGACGGAGTGAACACTGAAGCTTTCTTT.

V and J are TRBV7-8 and TRBJ2-1, with 11 bases identical to TRBD1. CDR3 length: 16 residues. V trimming: 4 bases; J trimming: 10 bases; junction bases outside the gene matches: 12. CDR1 is SGHVS and CDR2 is FQNEAQ in the germline V gene. The DNA of the CDR3 is TGTGCCAGCAGCTCGTTCGGACAGGGGGCGAGTAGCGAGCAGTTCTTC. Translation: CASSSFGQGASSEQFF. Full variable domain (outside the CDR3, taken from reference TRBV7-8 and TRBJ2-1): GAGVSQSPRYKVAKRGQDVALRCDPISGHVSLFWYQQALGQGPEFLTYFQNEAQLDKSGLPSDRFFAERPEGSVSTLKIQRTQQEDSAVYLCASSSFGQGASSEQFFGPGTRLTVL.

This chain joins TRBV29-1 and TRBJ1-1; D remains unclear. This CDR3 is 14 amino acids long. From germline, CDR1 is SQVTM and CDR2 ANQGSEA. Trimming removed 6 bases at V and 4 bases at J, with 18 bases between. The CDR3 loop reads CSVGSGMVGTEAFF. CDR3 sequence (DNA): TGCAGCGTGGGGTCCGGGATGGTGGGCACTGAAGCTTTCTTT. Full variable domain (missing parts from reference TRBV29-1 and TRBJ1-1): SAVISQKPSRDICQRGTSLTIQCQVDSQVTMMFWYRQQPGQSLTLIATANQGSEATYESGFVIDKFPISRPNLTFSTLTVSNMSPEDSSIYLCSVGSGMVGTEAFFGQGTRLTVV.

This chain links TRBV20-1 with TRBJ2-1, with 11 bases lining up with TRBD2. The length of the CDR3 is 13 residues. CDR1 DFQATT and CDR2 SNEGSKA come from the germline V gene (reference sequence). Trimming removed 5 bases from V and 6 bases from J; junction bases left unmatched: 3. CDR3 sequence (DNA): TGCAGTGCTTTTAGCGGGAGGGCCAATGAGCAGTTCTTC. Amino acid sequence: CSAFSGRANEQFF.

In its sample, this clonotype was seen a few times. This chain links TRBV12-3 or TRBV12-4 with TRBJ2-3; maybe TRBD1 (6 bases). V dropped 3 bases and J dropped 1 base, with 14 bases sitting between them. The CDR3 is 16 amino acids. The CDR3 protein is CASSFGQGSGTDTQYF. The CDR3 DNA reads TGTGCCAGCAGTTTCGGGCAGGGGAGTGGCACAGATACGCAGTATTTT.

The chain joins TRBV12-3 or TRBV12-4 to TRBJ1-1; D is unclear. The CDR3 loop spans 13 amino acids. The V gene lost 3 bases and the J gene lost 3 bases, with 8 bases spanning the gap. The CDR3 coding sequence is TGTGCCAGCAGTTTGGGAGTGGACACTGAAGCTTTCTTT. Protein: CASSLGVDTEAFF.